This T cell receptor beta chain was observed in a study of glioma-infiltrating T cells. Study outcomes and limitations: Above-expected tissue-blood divergence occurred in all gliomas, most in low-grade ones. Tissue and blood shared very few CDR3 sequences.

Amplification of TCR alpha and beta CDR3 regions from RNA used iRepertoire nested multiplex PCR. One-step reverse transcription and amplification started from approximately 100-400 ng of tissue mRNA or PBMC total RNA. MiXCR, applied by TCRdb to the multiplex PCR reads, yields one record per CDR3 protein. Found here are 90,000 to 100,000 distinct CDR3 sequences, roughly 40% of them singletons; the top ten hold 35% to 45%. This clonotype was detected a few times. Its target is not known. Germline CDR1 reads DFQATT; CDR2 reads SNEGSKA (reference sequence). The CDR3 sequence is 14 residues long. V lost 3 bases and J 8 bases, leaving 17 bases between the germline ends.

The chain employs TRBV20-1 and TRBJ2-4, with a possible D match to TRBD1 (6 bases). The sample taken for sequencing was glioma tissue, nonneoplastic brain tissue, or PBMCs (not recorded which). The receptor was derived from a human donor with low-grade glioma or glioblastoma, undergoing nonglioma brain surgery, or in good health (not recorded which). CDR3 DNA sequence: TGCAGTGCTAGGTCGACAAGGGGGTTAGACATTCAGTACTTC. It translates to CSARSTRGLDIQYF.